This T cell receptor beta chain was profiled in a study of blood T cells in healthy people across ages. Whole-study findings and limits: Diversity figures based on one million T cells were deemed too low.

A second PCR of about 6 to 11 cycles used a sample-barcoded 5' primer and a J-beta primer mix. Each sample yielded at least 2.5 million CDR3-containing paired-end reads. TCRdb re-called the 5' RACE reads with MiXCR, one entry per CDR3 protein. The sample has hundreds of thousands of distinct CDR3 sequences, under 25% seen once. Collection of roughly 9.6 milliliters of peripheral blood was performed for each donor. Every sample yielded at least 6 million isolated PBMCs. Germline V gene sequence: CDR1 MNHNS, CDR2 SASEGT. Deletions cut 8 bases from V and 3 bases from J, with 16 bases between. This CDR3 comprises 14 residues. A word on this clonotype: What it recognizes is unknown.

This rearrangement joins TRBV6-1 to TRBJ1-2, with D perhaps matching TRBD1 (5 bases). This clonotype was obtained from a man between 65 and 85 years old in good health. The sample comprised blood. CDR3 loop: CASSGQYPDYGYTF. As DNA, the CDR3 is TGTGCCAGCTCCGGACAATACCCAGACTATGGCTACACCTTC.